This is a list of T cell receptor beta chains from one sample in a study of technical replicates of blood from a few donors. Sequencing was performed with immunoSEQ multiplex PCR; in TCRdb, only in-frame clones are kept and a portion is missing. The sample yields about 94,000 clones, 95% seen once. Sequences were obtained from T cells isolated from PBMCs. These receptor sequences come from a human donor in good health. The conserved cysteine and the conserved F or W are not part of the CDR3 here. The order of the fields is J gene, V gene, D gene, CDR3 protein. D genes are given only for firm matches.

TRBJ2-1,TRBV11-2,TRBD2,ASSLGLAEYNEQF
TRBJ1-2,TRBV6-1,-,ASSALEYYGYT
TRBJ2-1,TRBV5-4,-,ASTLRTGGNEQF
TRBJ1-5,TRBV7-9,-,ASSLSQGTQPQH
TRBJ1-4,TRBV30,TRBD1,AWSAGQVTTNEKLF
TRBJ1-1,TRBV6-4,-,ASGASSNTEAF
TRBJ1-1,TRBV5-1,-,ASSLGAMNTEAF
TRBJ2-7,TRBV5-1,TRBD2,ASRGGEDEQY
TRBJ2-7,TRBV28,TRBD2,ASSSGEAGDRTTGYEQY
TRBJ2-5,TRBV7-9,TRBD2,ASSLLHLAATETQY
TRBJ2-3,TRBV10-3,-,AISDRGASTDTQY
TRBJ1-1,TRBV2,-,ASRGTGNTEAF
TRBJ1-1,TRBV6-5,-,ASSLQGDTEAF
TRBJ2-1,TRBV6-1,TRBD1,ASRGTGPYNEQF
TRBJ2-7,TRBV19,-,ASSLVLNSYEQY
TRBJ2-5,TRBV11-3,-,ASRYPRVTRETQY
TRBJ2-3,TRBV7-3,TRBD2,ASSASGGPNTQY
TRBJ2-1,TRBV29-1,-,SVGSHHNEQF